This T cell receptor beta chain was obtained from a study of beta chain features in type 1 diabetes. About the study: Age, gender and cell yields were similar between patients and healthy donors. Analysis included around 110,000,000 sorted cells drawn from all samples. Study findings and constraints: In all four CD4+ subsets, TCRB CDR3 length was significantly, moderately reduced in type 1 diabetes. The question left open here concerned HLA type influencing TCRB rearrangement.

This clone was counted a few times. Its antigen is as yet unknown. The whole isolated RNA underwent reverse transcription, so sequencing captured expressed TCRB transcripts. Profiled with immunoSEQ multiplex PCR; TCRdb holds only in-frame clones, not every one. The sample shows some 250,000 clones, approximately 11% of them seen only once. Looked up from germline, CDR1 is LNHNV and CDR2 is YYDKDF (reference sequence). The J segment lost 4 bases and the V segment lost 2 bases, leaving 2 bases of the junction unmatched. The CDR3 is made up of 15 amino acids. The genes are TRBV15 and TRBJ2-2; TRBD1 aligns across 9 bases. The sequence was collected from a man younger than 40 with type 1 diabetes. Input material: naive CD4+ T cells from blood. The CDR3 loop is CATSRRTGATGELFF. CDR3 sequence (DNA): TGTGCCACCAGCAGAAGGACAGGGGCCACCGGGGAGCTGTTTTTT.